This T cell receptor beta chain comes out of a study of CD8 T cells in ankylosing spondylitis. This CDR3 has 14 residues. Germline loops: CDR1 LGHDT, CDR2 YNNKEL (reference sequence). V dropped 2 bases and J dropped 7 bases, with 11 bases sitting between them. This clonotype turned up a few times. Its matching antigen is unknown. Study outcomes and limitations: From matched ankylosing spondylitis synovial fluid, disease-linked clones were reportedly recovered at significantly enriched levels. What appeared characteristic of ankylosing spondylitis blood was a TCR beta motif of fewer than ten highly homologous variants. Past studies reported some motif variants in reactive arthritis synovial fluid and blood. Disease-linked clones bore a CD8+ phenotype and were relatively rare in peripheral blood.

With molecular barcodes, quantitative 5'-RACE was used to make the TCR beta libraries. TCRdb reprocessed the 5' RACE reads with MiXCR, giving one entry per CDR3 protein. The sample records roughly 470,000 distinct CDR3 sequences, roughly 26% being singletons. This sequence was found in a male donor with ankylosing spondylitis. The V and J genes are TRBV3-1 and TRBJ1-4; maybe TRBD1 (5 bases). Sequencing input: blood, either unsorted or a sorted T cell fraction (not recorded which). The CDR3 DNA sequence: TGTGCCAGCAGCCAATACAGGTCGTCTGAAAAACTGTTTTTT. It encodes CASSQYRSSEKLFF.